This record covers a single T cell receptor (beta chain). As yet, its antigen is unknown. These data come from a study of T cell clonotyping in hematopoietic cell transplantation. General study results and limits: At the given depth, recipient repertoires were over 97% de novo clonotypes. Without cell sorting, CD4 versus CD8 contributions remain unresolved. After transplant, recipient diversity fell while pathologically expanded clonotypes grew through day 180.

The germline V gene encodes CDR1 SGHAT and CDR2 FQNNGV. The CDR3 is made up of 18 amino acids. V was cut by 5 bases and J by 0 bases, with 21 bases left in between. Produced via immunoSEQ multiplex PCR; TCRdb's table is partial and in-frame only. The sample holds around 5,700 clones; over 90% are singletons and the top ten take less than 50%. J is TRBJ2-3 and V is TRBV11-2; a possible D gene is TRBD1 (5 bases). Sequences were derived from peripheral blood mononuclear cells, sampled 100 days after allogeneic stem cell transplant. This clonotype was obtained from a female patient between 50 and 59 years old who had an allogeneic stem cell transplant from an unrelated donor, so T cells may come from the graft donor. Some clones in this sample may be carry-over from other donors' samples. CDR3 sequence reads: CASSPRQLQNGSTDTQYF. CDR3 nucleotide sequence: TGTGCCAGCAGCCCGAGACAGTTACAAAATGGGAGCACAGATACGCAGTATTTT.